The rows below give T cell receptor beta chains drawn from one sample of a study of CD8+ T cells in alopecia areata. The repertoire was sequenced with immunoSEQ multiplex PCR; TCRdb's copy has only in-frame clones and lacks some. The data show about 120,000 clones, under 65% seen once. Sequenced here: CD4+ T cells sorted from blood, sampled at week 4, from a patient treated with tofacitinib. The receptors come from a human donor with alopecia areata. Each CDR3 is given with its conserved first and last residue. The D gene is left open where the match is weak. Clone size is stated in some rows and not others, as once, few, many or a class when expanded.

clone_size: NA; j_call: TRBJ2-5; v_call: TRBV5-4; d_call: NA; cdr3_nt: TGTGCCAGCAGCTTGGCTGGTGGGGAGACCCAGTACTTC; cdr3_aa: CASSLAGGETQYF
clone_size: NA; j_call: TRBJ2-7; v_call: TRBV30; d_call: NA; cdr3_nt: TGTGCCTGGACCCCTCGTGGGACACGGGCAAATTTGGAGCAGTACTTC; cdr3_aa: CAWTPRGTRANLEQYF
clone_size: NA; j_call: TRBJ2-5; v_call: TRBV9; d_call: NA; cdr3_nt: TGTGCCAGCAGCGTACGGGGGCTGGGTGAGACCCAGTACTTC; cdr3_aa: CASSVRGLGETQYF
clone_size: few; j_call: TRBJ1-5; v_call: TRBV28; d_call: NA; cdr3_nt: TGTGCCAGCAGTGGCCGCCCTTCCGTGGGGGGTGGACAGCCCCAGCATTTT; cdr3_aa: CASSGRPSVGGGQPQHF
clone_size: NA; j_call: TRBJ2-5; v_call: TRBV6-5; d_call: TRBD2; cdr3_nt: TGTGCCAGCAGTTCGAAAGAGGTAGCGGGGGTTGAGACCCAGTACTTC; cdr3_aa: CASSSKEVAGVETQYF
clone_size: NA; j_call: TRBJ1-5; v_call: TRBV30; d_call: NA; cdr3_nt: TGTGCCTGGAGTCGATGGGGGGCGGAGGGTCATCAGCCCCAGCATTTT; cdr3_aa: CAWSRWGAEGHQPQHF
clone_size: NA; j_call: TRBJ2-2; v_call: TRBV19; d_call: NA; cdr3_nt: TGTGCCACCTTCGGTCGAGGCACCGGGGAGCTGTTTTTT; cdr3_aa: CATFGRGTGELFF
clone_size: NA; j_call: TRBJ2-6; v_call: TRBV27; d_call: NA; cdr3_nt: TGTGCCAGCAGTCCGCCTGGGGCCAACGTCCTGACTTTC; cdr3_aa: CASSPPGANVLTF
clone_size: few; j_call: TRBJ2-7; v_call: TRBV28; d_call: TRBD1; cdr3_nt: TGTGCCAGCAGTTTAACAGGGGGCTACGAGCAGTACTTC; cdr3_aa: CASSLTGGYEQYF
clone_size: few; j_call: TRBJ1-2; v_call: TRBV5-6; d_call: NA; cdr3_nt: TGTGCCAGCAGCCTTTACGGTGAACGGGGCTACACCTTC; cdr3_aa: CASSLYGERGYTF
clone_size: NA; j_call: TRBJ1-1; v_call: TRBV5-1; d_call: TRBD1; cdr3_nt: TGCGCCAGCAGCTTGGACAGGGGGCTGAACACTGAAGCTTTCTTT; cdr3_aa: CASSLDRGLNTEAFF
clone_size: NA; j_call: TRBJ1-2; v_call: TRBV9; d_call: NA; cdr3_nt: TGTGCCAGCAGCGAGAGGAATAACTATGGCTACACCTTC; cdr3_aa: CASSERNNYGYTF
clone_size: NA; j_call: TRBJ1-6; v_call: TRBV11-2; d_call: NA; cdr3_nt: TGTGCCAGCAGCTTAGGGACAGACAATTCACCCCTCCACTTT; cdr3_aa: CASSLGTDNSPLHF
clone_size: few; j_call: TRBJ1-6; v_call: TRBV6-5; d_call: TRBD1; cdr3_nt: TGTGCCAGCAGCCCCTCCGGGACAGGGGATTCACCCCTCCACTTT; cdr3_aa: CASSPSGTGDSPLHF
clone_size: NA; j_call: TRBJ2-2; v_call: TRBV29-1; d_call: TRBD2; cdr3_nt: TGCAGCGTTCGTGTCAGACTAGCGGGGGGCACCGGGGAGCTGTTTTTT; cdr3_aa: CSVRVRLAGGTGELFF
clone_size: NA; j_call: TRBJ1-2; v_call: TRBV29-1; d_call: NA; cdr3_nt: TGCAGCGTTCGGGACGGCTATGGCTACACCTTC; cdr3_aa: CSVRDGYGYTF
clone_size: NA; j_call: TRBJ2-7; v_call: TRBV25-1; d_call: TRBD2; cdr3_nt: TGTGCCAGCCGTCTAGCGGGAGAAATGGACGAGCAGTACTTC; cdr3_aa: CASRLAGEMDEQYF
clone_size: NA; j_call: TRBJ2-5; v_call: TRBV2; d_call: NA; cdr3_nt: TGTGCCAGCAGTGAGGGCGGTGCGGAGACCCAGTACTTC; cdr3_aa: CASSEGGAETQYF
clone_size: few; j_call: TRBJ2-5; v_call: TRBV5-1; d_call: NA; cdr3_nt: TGCGCCAGCAGTTCTGGGGGCGGGGAGACCCAGTACTTC; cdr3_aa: CASSSGGGETQYF
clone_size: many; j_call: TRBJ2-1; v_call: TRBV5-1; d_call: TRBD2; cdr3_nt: TGCGCCAGCAGCTTGGAGAGGCGGGAGGGCCGTCAAAATGAGCAGTTCTTC; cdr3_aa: CASSLERREGRQNEQFF
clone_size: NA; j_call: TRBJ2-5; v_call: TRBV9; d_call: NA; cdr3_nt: TGTGCCAGCAGCGTAGATAACAGACAAGAGACCCAGTACTTC; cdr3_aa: CASSVDNRQETQYF
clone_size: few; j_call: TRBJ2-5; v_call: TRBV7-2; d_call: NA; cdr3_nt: TGTGCCAGCAGCTTACCAGGGGCAGAGACCCAGTACTTC; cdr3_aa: CASSLPGAETQYF
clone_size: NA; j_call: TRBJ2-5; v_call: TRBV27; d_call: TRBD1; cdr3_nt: TGTGCCAGCAGTCCCCGCTCCGGGACAGGGGAAGAGACCCAGTACTTC; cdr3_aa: CASSPRSGTGEETQYF
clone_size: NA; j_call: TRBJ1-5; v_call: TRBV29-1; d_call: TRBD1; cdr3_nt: TGCAGCGTGATTGGGACAGGGAACCAGCCCCAGCATTTT; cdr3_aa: CSVIGTGNQPQHF
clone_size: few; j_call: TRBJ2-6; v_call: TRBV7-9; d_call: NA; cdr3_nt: TGTGCCAGCAGTTCTAGGGGATCTGGGGCCAACGTCCTGACTTTC; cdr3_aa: CASSSRGSGANVLTF
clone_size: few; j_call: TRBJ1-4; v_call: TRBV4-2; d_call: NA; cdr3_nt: TGTGCCAGCAGCCCCGGGACAACTAATGAAAAACTGTTTTTT; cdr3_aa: CASSPGTTNEKLFF
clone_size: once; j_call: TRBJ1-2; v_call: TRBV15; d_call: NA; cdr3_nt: TGTGCCACCAGCAGGGGAGGCAGTAACTATGGCTACACCTTC; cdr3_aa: CATSRGGSNYGYTF
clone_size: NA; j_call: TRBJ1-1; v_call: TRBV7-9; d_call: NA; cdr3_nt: TGTGCCAGCAGCCCAGGACGGCACACTGAAGCTTTCTTT; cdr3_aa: CASSPGRHTEAFF
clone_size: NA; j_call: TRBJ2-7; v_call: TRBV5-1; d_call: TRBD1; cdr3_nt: TGCGCCAGCAGCACCGGGACAGGGTCCGAGCAGTACTTC; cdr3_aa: CASSTGTGSEQYF
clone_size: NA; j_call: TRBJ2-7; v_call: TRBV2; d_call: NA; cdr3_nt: TGTGCCAGCAACTTAGAGGGAAACCACGAGCAGTACTTC; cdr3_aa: CASNLEGNHEQYF
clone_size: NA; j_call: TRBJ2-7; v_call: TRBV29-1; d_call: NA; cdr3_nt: TGCAGCGGGGGCGAAGGTTACGAGCAGTACTTC; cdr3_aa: CSGGEGYEQYF
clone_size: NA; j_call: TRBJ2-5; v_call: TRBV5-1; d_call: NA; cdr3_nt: TGCGCCAGCAGCTTGGGCCGTCCCCTTAACCAAGAGACCCAGTACTTC; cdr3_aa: CASSLGRPLNQETQYF
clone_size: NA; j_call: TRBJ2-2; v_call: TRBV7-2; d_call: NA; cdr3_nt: TGTGCCAGCAGCCCGAACCGTGCAGGGTGGGACACCGGGGAGCTGTTTTTT; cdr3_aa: CASSPNRAGWDTGELFF
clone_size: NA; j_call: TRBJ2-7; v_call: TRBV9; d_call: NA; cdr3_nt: TGTGCCAGCAGCTTGCCCCTCTCCTACGAGCAGTACTTC; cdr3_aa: CASSLPLSYEQYF